The T cell receptor beta chain described here comes from a study of T cells in Graves' hyperthyroidism and ophthalmopathy. Study details: Before treatment of any kind, peripheral blood was taken at initial diagnosis. Study-level points and caveats: Researchers found most expanded thyroid clonotypes above 0.001 in blood as well.

Fresh peripheral blood, 9.5 to 10 ml of it, supplied the PBMCs. This CDR3 has 14 residues. Germline assignment: CDR1 MNHEY and CDR2 SMNVEV (reference sequence). V was shortened by 5 bases and J by 3 bases, with 14 bases between the two germline ends. Amplification of TCR beta CDR3 regions was performed using RNA transcripts as template. First-round RT-PCR targeting the TCR CDR3 was performed with the HTBI primer set. TCRdb analysed the multiplex PCR reads with MiXCR anew, one entry per CDR3 protein. The sample contains fewer than 900,000 distinct CDR3 sequences, about 17% of which appear only once. The sample holds a few counts of this clonotype. Its cognate antigen is unknown.

The rearrangement uses TRBV27 and TRBJ2-7; D gene unclear. Sequenced material: blood. The clonotype originates from a woman aged 45-65 years with Graves' hyperthyroidism that later progressed to Graves' ophthalmopathy. The CDR3 DNA is TGTGCCAGCAGTCAGGCGGCAGGATTCTACGAGCAGTACTTC. Amino acid sequence: CASSQAAGFYEQYF.